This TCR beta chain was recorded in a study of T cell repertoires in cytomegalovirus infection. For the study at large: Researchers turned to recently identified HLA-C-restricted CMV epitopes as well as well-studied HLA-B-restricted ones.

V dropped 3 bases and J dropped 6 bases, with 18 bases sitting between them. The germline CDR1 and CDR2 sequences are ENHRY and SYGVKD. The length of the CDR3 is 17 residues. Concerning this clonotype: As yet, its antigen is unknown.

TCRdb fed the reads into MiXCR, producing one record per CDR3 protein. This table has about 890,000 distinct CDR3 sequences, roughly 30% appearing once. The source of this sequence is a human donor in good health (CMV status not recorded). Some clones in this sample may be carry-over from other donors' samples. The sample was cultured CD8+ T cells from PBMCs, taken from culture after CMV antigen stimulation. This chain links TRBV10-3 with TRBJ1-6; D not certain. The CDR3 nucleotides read TGTGCCATCAGTGACCCAGTAATTCACGGAAGTAATTCACCCCTCCACTTT. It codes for CAISDPVIHGSNSPLHF.